The 19 T cell receptor beta chains below were found in one sample sequenced in a study of blood T cell repertoires in COVID-19. Repertoires were generated with immunoSEQ multiplex PCR, while TCRdb's copy carries only in-frame clones and drops some. The sample carries around 300,000 clones, roughly 86% recorded once. Sequenced: peripheral blood. These receptors came from a man younger than 35 with active or convalescent COVID-19.

The V and J genes are TRBV27 and TRBJ1-5; no clear D. This CDR3 region has 15 residues. In germline, CDR1 is MNHEY, CDR2 SMNVEV (reference sequence). The ends were cut back, 2 bases at V and 0 bases at J, with 8 bases in the middle. The CDR3 is CASSLASASNQPQHF. The CDR3 region has the DNA TGTGCCAGCAGTTTAGCCAGTGCTAGCAATCAGCCCCAGCATTTT.

V is TRBV21-1 and J is TRBJ2-7; TRBD1 was called by the table and not checked on the DNA. TRBV21-1 is a recognized pseudogene. The CDR3 runs 16 residues. The CDR3 nucleotides are TGTGCCAGCAGCCCATCTTCCGGGACACTTTCCTACGAGCAGTACTTC. Amino acids: CASSPSSGTLSYEQYF.

This clone was seen a handful of times. V usage is TRBV27 and J usage is TRBJ1-5; 10 nucleotides line up with TRBD1. Germline CDR1 MNHEY, CDR2 SMNVEV (reference sequence). The CDR3 runs 17 residues. The junction had 7 bases not matched to a gene; V was cut back by 3 bases and J by 2 bases. CDR3 nucleotide sequence: TGTGCCAGCAGTTTCCGAAGGGACAGGGGAGGCAATCAGCCCCAGCATTTT. It yields the protein CASSFRRDRGGNQPQHF.

This clone showed up just a few times. The gene calls are TRBV10-3 and TRBJ2-7; 7 bases map to TRBD1. CDR3 length: 13 residues. V was pared by 6 bases and J by 2 bases, with 4 bases of the junction left unmatched. Germline CDR1 ENHRY, CDR2 SYGVKD. The CDR3: CAISPGQTYEQYF. Written as DNA, the CDR3 is TGTGCCATCAGCCCGGGACAGACCTACGAGCAGTACTTC.

The chain couples TRBV7-3 to TRBJ1-1; TRBD1 matches 7 bases. Trimming at V came to 4 bases and at J to 2 bases, leaving 10 bases not matched to a gene. Germline V lookup: CDR1 SGHTA, CDR2 FQGTGA. The CDR3 runs 16 residues. CDR3 in amino acids: CASSSYAGTDNTEAFF. The CDR3 DNA follows: TGTGCCAGCAGCTCCTACGCCGGGACAGATAACACTGAAGCTTTCTTT.

This clone appeared a few times. V gene TRBV3-1 (or the pseudogene TRBV3-2) combines with J gene TRBJ2-7, with D possibly being TRBD1 (5 bases). Trimming shortened V by 0 bases and J by 3 bases, and 6 bases separated the two germline ends. Germline lookup yields CDR1 LGHDT and CDR2 YNNKEL (reference sequence). This CDR3 has 13 residues. This CDR3 reads CASSQEGLYEQYF. For the CDR3, the DNA is TGTGCCAGCAGCCAAGAGGGGCTCTACGAGCAGTACTTC.

The genes are TRBV27 and TRBJ2-1; weak D call: TRBD2 (6 bases). CDR3 length: 15 amino acids. Germline-derived CDR1 and CDR2 are MNHEY and SMNVEV (reference sequence). V was cut by 5 bases and J by 0 bases, with 11 bases left in between. The CDR3 sequence is CASSRDWSSYNEQFF. As DNA, the CDR3 is TGTGCCAGCAGTCGGGACTGGAGCTCCTACAATGAGCAGTTCTTC.

The chain carries TRBV5-4 and TRBJ1-2; the D gene is possibly TRBD1 (5 bases). Trimming removed 5 bases from V and 12 bases from J, with 17 bases in between. Germline V lookup: CDR1 SGHNT, CDR2 YYREEE (reference sequence). There are 12 residues in the CDR3. The CDR3 spells CASRKNLGGDTF. The CDR3 DNA is TGTGCCAGCAGAAAGAACCTGGGGGGGGACACCTTC.

The sample holds a few counts of this clone. The CDR3 bases are TGCGCCAGCAGCCAGTTACAGGGCTCTGGAAACACCATATATTTT. Translating gives CASSQLQGSGNTIYF. J is TRBJ1-3 and V is TRBV4-3, with D possibly TRBD1 on 6 matching bases. Trimming left V 3 bases short and J 0 bases short, with 9 bases between. The CDR3 covers 15 residues. Germline CDR1 and CDR2: LGHNA and YSLEER.

The V gene is TRBV9, the J gene TRBJ2-7; D ambiguous. The V gene's germline CDR1 is SGDLS and CDR2 YYNGEE. The V end lost 0 bases, the J end lost 2 bases, and 6 bases lay between the germline ends. The CDR3 runs to 13 residues. For the CDR3, the DNA is TGTGCCAGCAGCGTAGACCAGACCTACGAGCAGTACTTC. It yields the protein CASSVDQTYEQYF.

The chain employs TRBV25-1 and TRBJ2-3; 8 nucleotides agree with TRBD1. There are 17 residues in the CDR3. V lost 3 bases to trimming and J lost 3 bases; unmatched junction nucleotides: 11. Germline-derived CDR1 and CDR2 are MGHDK and SYGVNS. The CDR3 loop reads CASSDVSGQGGTDTQYF. DNA of the CDR3: TGTGCCAGCAGTGACGTCAGCGGACAGGGAGGAACAGATACGCAGTATTTT.

The V call is TRBV25-1, the J call TRBJ2-7; the match to TRBD1 covers 11 bases. Germline CDR1 and CDR2: MGHDK and SYGVNS. This CDR3 is built from 13 residues. The J segment lost 12 bases and the V segment lost 3 bases, leaving 7 bases of the junction unmatched. In nucleotides, the CDR3 is TGTGCCAGCAGTGATCGGGGACAGGGGGGGCTGTACTTC. The encoded protein is CASSDRGQGGLYF.

The chain links TRBV6-4 to TRBJ1-3; D unclear. The CDR3 spans 17 residues. Germline V gene lookup returns CDR1 MRHNA and CDR2 SNTAGT. Trimming removed 2 bases at V and 0 bases at J, with 14 bases between. The CDR3 loop reads CASSDPITLDSGNTIYF. The CDR3 DNA sequence: TGTGCCAGCAGTGACCCTATAACTCTAGACTCTGGAAACACCATATATTTT.

This chain connects TRBV19 to TRBJ2-1, with a possible D match to TRBD2 (6 bases). The CDR3 contains 15 residues. Germline assignment: CDR1 LNHDA and CDR2 SQIVND (reference sequence). V shed 3 bases and J shed 11 bases, with 20 bases lying between them. This chain's CDR3 is CASSMSEAGNGKQFF. The CDR3 DNA follows: TGTGCCAGTAGTATGTCCGAGGCGGGGAACGGGAAGCAGTTCTTC.

The gene calls are TRBV6-5 and TRBJ1-1; 8 bases are shared with TRBD1. Germline loops: CDR1 MNHEY, CDR2 SVGAGI. The CDR3 has 16 amino acids. V was pared by 4 bases and J by 5 bases, with 12 bases of the junction left unmatched. The CDR3 DNA reads as TGTGCCAGCAGTTCCACCCAAGACAGGGGATGGACTGAAGCTTTCTTT. Its protein product is CASSSTQDRGWTEAFF.

The rearrangement links TRBV5-6 to TRBJ2-1; the D gene is possibly TRBD1 (5 bases). Germline-derived CDR1 and CDR2 are SGHDT and YYEEEE. The CDR3 totals 12 residues. Trimming left V 2 bases short and J 16 bases short, with 16 bases between. The CDR3 reads CASSFPSQATFF. CDR3 nucleotides: TGTGCCAGCAGCTTCCCTTCACAGGCTACCTTCTTC.

The rearrangement uses TRBV5-1 and TRBJ1-1; D unclear. From germline, CDR1 is SGHRS and CDR2 YFSETQ. This CDR3 is built from 15 residues. Trimming left V 1 base short and J 0 bases short, with 10 bases between. CDR3 coding DNA: TGCGCCAGCAGCTTGCCATTATCTATGAACACTGAAGCTTTCTTT. Translating gives CASSLPLSMNTEAFF. The variable domain in full, with the rest retrieved from reference TRBV5-1 and TRBJ1-1, is KAGVTQTPRYLIKTRGQQVTLSCSPISGHRSVSWYQQTPGQGLQFLFEYFSETQRNKGNFPGRFSGRQFSNSRSEMNVSTLELGDSALYLCASSLPLSMNTEAFFGQGTRLTVV.

V is TRBV29-1 and J is TRBJ2-3, with TRBD1 as a possible D gene (6 bases). Germline lookup yields CDR1 SQVTM and CDR2 ANQGSEA. The CDR3 spans 13 residues. V shed 7 bases and J shed 5 bases, with 16 bases lying between them. CDR3 DNA: TGCAGCGGCCTCCAGGGGTTGAGAGATACGCAGTATTTT. Protein product: CSGLQGLRDTQYF.

The chain has TRBV2 and TRBJ1-4, with D possibly matching TRBD1 (5 bases). Germline V gene lookup returns CDR1 SNHLY and CDR2 FYNNEI. Trimming took 6 bases from V and 5 from J, leaving 10 bases between them. This CDR3 spans 13 amino acids. The CDR3 spells CASRAGRNEKLFF. The CDR3 coding sequence is TGTGCCAGCAGGGCAGGGCGAAATGAAAAACTGTTTTTT.